Below are 9 T cell receptor beta chains sequenced from a single sample in a study of T cells in Graves' hyperthyroidism and ophthalmopathy. RNA transcripts served as the template for amplifying TCR beta CDR3 regions. Initially, a first-round RT-PCR of the TCR CDR3 employed the HTBI primer set. TCRdb analysed the multiplex PCR reads with MiXCR anew, one entry per CDR3 protein. The sample has about half a million distinct CDR3 sequences, roughly 21% seen once. Source material: blood. Every receptor here comes from a middle-aged man with Graves' ophthalmopathy.

This clonotype has just a few counts. The rearrangement joins TRBV6-1 to TRBJ1-5; 7 bases are a match to TRBD1. V dropped 7 bases and J dropped 4; count of bases not matched to a gene: 7. Germline assignment: CDR1 MNHNS and CDR2 SASEGT. The CDR3 length is 14 residues. CDR3 protein: CASKKGDSNQPQHF. The CDR3 nucleotides read TGTGCCAGCAAAAAAGGGGACAGTAATCAGCCCCAGCATTTT.

The chain uses TRBV3-1 and TRBJ2-1; D unclear. Trimming shortened V by 1 base and J by 3 bases, and 19 bases separated the two germline ends. Germline V CDR1 and CDR2: LGHDT, YNNKEL (reference sequence). The CDR3 spans 18 residues. The CDR3 bases are TGTGCCAGCAGCCAAGCTGATTTCACACCCTTGATCTACAATGAGCAGTTCTTC. Protein product: CASSQADFTPLIYNEQFF.

Concerning this clonotype itself: It may be a read error: a sequence one base away is much more abundant. The V gene is TRBV11-3, the J gene TRBJ1-6, with 7 bases lining up with TRBD1. The CDR3 extends over 13 amino acids. Germline CDR1 SGHNT, CDR2 YENEEA. J was trimmed by 11 bases and V by 1 base; bases with no gene match: 2. CDR3 DNA: TGTGCCAGCAGCTTAGGGGACAGTCCACCCCTCCACTTT. This gives the protein CASSLGDSPPLHF.

This clonotype was observed a handful of times. The chain joins TRBV6-1 to TRBJ1-5; TRBD1 agrees at 12 bases. The germline gives CDR1 MNHNS, CDR2 SASEGT. V shed 6 bases, J shed 6 bases, and the junction held 9 bases outside the gene matches. The CDR3 has 16 residues. The DNA for the CDR3 is TGTGCCAGCAGGGCCCGGGACAGGGGGCCGGTTCAGCCCCAGCATTTT. It codes for CASRARDRGPVQPQHF.

This clonotype was seen at least ten times. The V and J genes are TRBV2 and TRBJ2-1; unclear D gene. Germline V gene data show CDR1 as SNHLY and CDR2 as FYNNEI. V was cut by 3 bases and J by 9 bases, with 12 bases left in between. CDR3 length equals 13 residues. CDR3 nucleotides: TGTGCCAGCAGTGACGGCCAACGTGGTGAGCAGTTCTTC. The encoded protein is CASSDGQRGEQFF.

This clonotype was detected a few times. The rearrangement links TRBV7-2 to TRBJ1-1; D not certain. The germline gives CDR1 SGHTA, CDR2 FQGNSA. Trimming stripped 11 bases from V and 1 base from J, with 11 bases between. The length of the CDR3 is 12 residues. DNA for the CDR3: TGTGCCCTCATGACACGGAACACTGAAGCTTTCTTT. Its protein is CALMTRNTEAFF.

The J gene is TRBJ2-3, the V gene TRBV7-3; TRBD2 matches at 9 bases. Germline-derived CDR1 and CDR2 are SGHTA and FQGTGA. The CDR3 sequence is 15 residues long. V shed 2 bases and J 3 bases; nucleotides not matched to a gene: 3. The CDR3 DNA is TGTGCCAGCAGCTTAGCGGGGGGGCATACAGATACGCAGTATTTT. Amino acid sequence: CASSLAGGHTDTQYF.

This clonotype was seen a handful of times. The genes are TRBV19 and TRBJ1-5; D is uncertain. Germline CDR1 reads LNHDA; CDR2 reads SQIVND (reference sequence). This CDR3 has 15 residues. Trimming left V 3 bases short and J 2 bases short, with 11 bases between. The CDR3 bases are TGTGCCAGTAGTATGGTACCGGTGGGCAATCAGCCCCAGCATTTT. Protein product: CASSMVPVGNQPQHF. The entire variable domain, with the rest obtained from reference TRBV19 and TRBJ1-5, is as follows: DGGITQSPKYLFRKEGQNVTLSCEQNLNHDAMYWYRQDPGQGLRLIYYSQIVNDFQKGDIAEGYSVSREKKESFPLTVTSAQKNPTAFYLCASSMVPVGNQPQHFGDGTRLSIL.

This clonotype has ten or more counts. The rearrangement uses TRBV28 and TRBJ2-7; TRBD1 agrees at 10 bases. Germline V gene data show CDR1 as MDHEN and CDR2 as SYDVKM. The length of the CDR3 is 16 residues. Trimming took 0 bases from V and 3 from J; bases not matched to a gene: 5. In nucleotides, the CDR3 is TGTGCCAGCAGTTTATGGGGACAGGGGCCAAACTACGAGCAGTACTTC. Translating gives CASSLWGQGPNYEQYF.